The clone carrying this TCR beta chain showed up just once. The data were obtained in a study of shared clonotypes between healthy human individuals. Study-wide background: Plates per donor: three CD4 naive, three CD4 memory, two CD8 naive, one CD8 memory.

The CDR3 spans 15 residues. Trimming cost V 5 bases and J 4 bases, with 15 bases left between them. Germline V CDR1 and CDR2: MNHEY, SMNVEV (reference sequence). Participating donors were healthy, HIV-negative adults free of recent acute infections or vaccinations. Profiling relied on immunoSEQ multiplex PCR, and the TCRdb table lists in-frame clones only, not all of them. In the table there are some 1.4 million clones, roughly 96% of which are singletons. This receptor was taken from a man aged 30-40 years in good health. The rearrangement links TRBV27 to TRBJ1-5; no clear D. The specimen sequenced was naive CD4+ T cells sorted from blood. Subset indicated: CD45RA+ positively selected. The CDR3 DNA reads as TGTGCCAGCAGTGCAGCAGTAGGGAGGAATCAGCCCCAGCATTTT. It encodes CASSAAVGRNQPQHF.